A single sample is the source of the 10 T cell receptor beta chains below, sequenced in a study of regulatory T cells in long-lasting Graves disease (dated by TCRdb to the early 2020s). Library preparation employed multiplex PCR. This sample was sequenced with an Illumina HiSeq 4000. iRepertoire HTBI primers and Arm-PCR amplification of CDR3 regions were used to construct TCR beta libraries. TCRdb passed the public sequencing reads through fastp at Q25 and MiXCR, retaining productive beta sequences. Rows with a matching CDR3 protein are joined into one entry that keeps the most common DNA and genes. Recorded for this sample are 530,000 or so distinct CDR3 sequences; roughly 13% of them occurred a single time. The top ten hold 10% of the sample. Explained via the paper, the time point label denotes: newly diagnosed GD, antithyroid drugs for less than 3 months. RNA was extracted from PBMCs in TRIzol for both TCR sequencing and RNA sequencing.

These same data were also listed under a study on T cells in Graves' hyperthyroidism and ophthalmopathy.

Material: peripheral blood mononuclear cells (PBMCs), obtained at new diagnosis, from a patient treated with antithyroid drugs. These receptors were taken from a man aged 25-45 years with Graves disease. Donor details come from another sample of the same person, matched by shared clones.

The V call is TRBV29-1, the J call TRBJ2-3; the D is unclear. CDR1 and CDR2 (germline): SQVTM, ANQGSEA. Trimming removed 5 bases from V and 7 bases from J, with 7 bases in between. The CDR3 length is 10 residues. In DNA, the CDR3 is TGCAGCGTTATTAGGTATACGCAGTATTTT. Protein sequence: CSVIRYTQYF.

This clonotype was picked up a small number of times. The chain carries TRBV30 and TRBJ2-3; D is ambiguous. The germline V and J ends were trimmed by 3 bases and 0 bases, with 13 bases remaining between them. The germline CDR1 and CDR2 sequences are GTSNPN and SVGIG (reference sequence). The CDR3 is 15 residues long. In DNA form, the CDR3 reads TGTGCCTGGAGCGTCTCCCTGGGCAGCACAGATACGCAGTATTTT. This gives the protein CAWSVSLGSTDTQYF.

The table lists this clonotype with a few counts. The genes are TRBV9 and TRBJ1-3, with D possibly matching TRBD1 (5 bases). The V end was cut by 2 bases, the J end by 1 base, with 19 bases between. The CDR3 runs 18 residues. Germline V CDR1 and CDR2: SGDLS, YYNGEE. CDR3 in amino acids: CASSVRHQLGTSGNTIYF. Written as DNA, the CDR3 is TGTGCCAGCAGCGTTCGTCACCAACTTGGGACTTCTGGAAACACCATATATTTT.

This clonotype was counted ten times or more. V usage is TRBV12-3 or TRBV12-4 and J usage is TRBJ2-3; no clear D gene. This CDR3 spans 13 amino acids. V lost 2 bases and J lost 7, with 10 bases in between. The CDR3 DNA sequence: TGTGCCAGCAGTTTATCGTGGGAATATACGCAGTATTTT. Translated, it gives CASSLSWEYTQYF.

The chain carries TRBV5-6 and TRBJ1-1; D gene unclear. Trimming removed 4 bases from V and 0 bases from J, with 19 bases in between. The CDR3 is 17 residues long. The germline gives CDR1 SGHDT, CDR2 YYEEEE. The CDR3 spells CASSQIPGISMNTEAFF. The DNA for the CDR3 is TGTGCCAGCAGCCAGATACCGGGAATCTCCATGAACACTGAAGCTTTCTTT. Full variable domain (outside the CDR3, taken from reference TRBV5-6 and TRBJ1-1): DAGVTQSPTHLIKTRGQQVTLRCSPKSGHDTVSWYQQALGQGPQFIFQYYEEEERQRGNFPDRFSGHQFPNYSSELNVNALLLGDSALYLCASSQIPGISMNTEAFFGQGTRLTVV.

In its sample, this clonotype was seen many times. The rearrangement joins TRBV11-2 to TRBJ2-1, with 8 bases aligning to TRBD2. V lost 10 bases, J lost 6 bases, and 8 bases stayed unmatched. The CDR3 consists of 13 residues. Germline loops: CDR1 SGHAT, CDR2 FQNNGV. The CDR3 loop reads CATSGRATNEQFF. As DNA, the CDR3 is TGTGCCACTTCCGGGAGGGCGACCAATGAGCAGTTCTTC. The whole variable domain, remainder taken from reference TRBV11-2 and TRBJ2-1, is EAGVAQSPRYKIIEKRQSVAFWCNPISGHATLYWYQQILGQGPKLLIQFQNNGVVDDSQLPKDRFSAERLKGVDSTLKIQPAKLEDSAVYLCATSGRATNEQFFGPGTRLTVL.

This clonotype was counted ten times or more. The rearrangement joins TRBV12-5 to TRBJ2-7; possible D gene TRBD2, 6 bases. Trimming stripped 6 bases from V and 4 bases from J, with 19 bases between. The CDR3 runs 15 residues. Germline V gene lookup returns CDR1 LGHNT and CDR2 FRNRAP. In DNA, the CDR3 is TGTGCTAGTGGCCCCCGTGGAGGGACGGTTTACGAGCAGTACTTC. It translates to CASGPRGGTVYEQYF.

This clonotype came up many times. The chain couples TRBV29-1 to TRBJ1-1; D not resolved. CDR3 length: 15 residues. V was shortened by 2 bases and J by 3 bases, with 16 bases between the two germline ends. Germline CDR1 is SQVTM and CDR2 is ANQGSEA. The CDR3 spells CSVERDNTLYTEAFF. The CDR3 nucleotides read TGCAGCGTTGAACGCGACAACACACTTTACACTGAAGCTTTCTTT.

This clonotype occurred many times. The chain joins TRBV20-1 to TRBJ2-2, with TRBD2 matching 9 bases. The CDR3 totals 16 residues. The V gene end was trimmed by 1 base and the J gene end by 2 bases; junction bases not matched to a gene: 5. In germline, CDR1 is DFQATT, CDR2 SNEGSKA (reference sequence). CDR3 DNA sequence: TGCAGTGCTAGAGTCGGGCTAGCGGGAAACACCGGGGAGCTGTTTTTT. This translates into CSARVGLAGNTGELFF.

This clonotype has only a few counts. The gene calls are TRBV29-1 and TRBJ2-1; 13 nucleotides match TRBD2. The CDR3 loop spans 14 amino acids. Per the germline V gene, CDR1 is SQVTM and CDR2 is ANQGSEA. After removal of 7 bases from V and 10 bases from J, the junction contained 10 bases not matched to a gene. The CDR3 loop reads CSAPGLAGFKEQFF. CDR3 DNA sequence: TGCAGCGCACCGGGACTAGCGGGATTTAAGGAGCAGTTCTTC.